The 11 T cell receptor beta chains reported below all come from one sample, sequenced in a study of blood T cells in healthy people across ages (dated by TCRdb to between 2015 and 2016). The library relied on 5' RACE. Sequencing used an Illumina HiSeq 2500. The second PCR ran for roughly 7 to 12 cycles and used a J-beta primer mix along with a sample-barcoded 5' primer. TCRdb ran its own pipeline on the public reads, namely fastp trimming at Q25 and MiXCR clone calling, and kept in-frame beta chains. Records with the same CDR3 protein are collapsed into one entry carrying the most frequent genes and DNA. This sample is represented by over 950,000 distinct CDR3 sequences; roughly two fifths of them were singletons. The top ten hold 13% of the sample. The material sequenced was blood. The receptor source for this set is a man between 18 and 29 years old in good health.

The chain couples TRBV20-1 to TRBJ2-5; 9 nucleotides match TRBD2. Trimming at V came to 0 bases and at J to 1 base, leaving 3 bases not matched to a gene. CDR1 is DFQATT, CDR2 SNEGSKA, per germline (reference sequence). The CDR3 contains 15 residues. The CDR3 is CSARDGLAPQETQYF. CDR3 coding DNA: TGCAGTGCTAGAGATGGACTAGCGCCCCAAGAGACCCAGTACTTC.

In this sample, this clonotype turned up a few times. The chain employs TRBV10-3 and TRBJ1-5; 7 bases line up with TRBD1. The CDR3 totals 15 residues. With V trimmed by 3 bases and J by 6 bases, 8 bases remained unmatched. Germline lookup yields CDR1 ENHRY and CDR2 SYGVKD. The CDR3 nucleotides are TGTGCCATCAGTGACCCCCGACAGGGCGCTCAGCCCCAGCATTTT. It encodes CAISDPRQGAQPQHF.

The chain employs TRBV29-1 and TRBJ2-6, with TRBD1 matching over 7 bases. CDR3 length equals 17 residues. Looked up from germline, CDR1 is SQVTM and CDR2 is ANQGSEA. Trimming removed 7 bases from V and 0 bases from J; junction bases left unmatched: 12. CDR3 sequence (DNA): TGCAGCGCCCCTCCCTGGACAGGCCTCTCTGGGGCCAACGTCCTGACTTTC. It codes for CSAPPWTGLSGANVLTF.

The V gene is TRBV12-3 or TRBV12-4, the J gene TRBJ1-2, with 7 bases that match TRBD1. The CDR3 length is 14 residues. The J segment lost 4 bases and the V segment lost 6 bases, leaving 8 bases of the junction unmatched. The CDR3, as DNA: TGTGCCAGCAGCGGGACAGCTGGGGGCTATGGCTACACCTTC. Its protein product is CASSGTAGGYGYTF.

This clonotype came up a few times. The rearrangement joins TRBV27 to TRBJ1-6; D gene unclear. CDR3 length equals 12 residues. CDR1 is MNHEY and CDR2 is SMNVEV in the germline V gene (reference sequence). V shed 8 bases and J shed 4 bases, with 6 bases lying between them. The CDR3 loop reads CASGIYNSPLHF. The CDR3 DNA follows: TGTGCCAGCGGGATTTATAATTCACCCCTCCACTTT.

About this clonotype itself: This may be a read error, as it is one base from a much larger clone. The chain carries TRBV4-1 and TRBJ1-5; D is possibly TRBD1 (5 bases). The CDR3 length is 18 residues. Germline CDR1 reads MGHRA; CDR2 reads YSYEKL. The CDR3 protein is CARSQDPGGGSTNQPQHF. The CDR3 DNA is TGCGCCAGAAGCCAAGATCCCGGGGGGGGTTCCACCAATCAGCCCCAGCATTTT.

This clonotype was seen a handful of times. This chain links TRBV12-3 or TRBV12-4 with TRBJ2-3, with unresolved D. V gave up 3 bases and J gave up 5 bases, with 9 bases separating them. The CDR3 totals 13 residues. The CDR3 sequence is CASSLGHGDTQYF. The CDR3 nucleotides are TGTGCCAGCAGTTTGGGTCACGGAGATACGCAGTATTTT.

V usage is TRBV20-1 and J usage is TRBJ2-5; the D gene is possibly TRBD1 (5 bases). In germline, CDR1 is DFQATT, CDR2 SNEGSKA (reference sequence). Trimming took off 5 bases at V and 4 bases at J, with 14 bases between the two ends. The CDR3 contains 13 residues. The CDR3 sequence: CSALGASLETQYF. The CDR3 nucleotides are TGCAGTGCTTTAGGGGCTTCGTTAGAGACCCAGTACTTC.

In its sample, this clonotype was seen once. This chain links TRBV12-3 or TRBV12-4 with TRBJ1-2, with TRBD1 matching over 10 bases. CDR3 length equals 13 residues. V shed 5 bases and J 8 bases; nucleotides not matched to a gene: 5. CDR3 in DNA: TGTGCCAGCAGTCGGACAGGGGGAATAGGCTACACCTTC. Translated, it gives CASSRTGGIGYTF.

This sequence joins TRBV9 and TRBJ2-5, with no clear D. The DNA end favors TRBJ2-7, so the J call may be wrong. The CDR3 sequence is 13 residues long. Germline CDR1 and CDR2: SGDLS and YYNGEE. DNA of the CDR3: TGTGCCAGCAGCGAGGACCCCATATACGAGCAGTACTTC. Translating gives CASSEDPIYEQYF.

The sample holds a few counts of this clonotype. The V gene is TRBV20-1, the J gene TRBJ2-4; the D call may be TRBD1 or TRBD2 (6 bases each). CDR1 and CDR2 from the germline V gene are DFQATT and SNEGSKA (reference sequence). This CDR3 comprises 13 residues. V was shortened by 3 bases and J by 6 bases, with 12 bases between the two germline ends. CDR3: CSARGGGTNIQYF. CDR3 sequence (DNA): TGCAGTGCTAGGGGGGGCGGCACAAACATTCAGTACTTC.